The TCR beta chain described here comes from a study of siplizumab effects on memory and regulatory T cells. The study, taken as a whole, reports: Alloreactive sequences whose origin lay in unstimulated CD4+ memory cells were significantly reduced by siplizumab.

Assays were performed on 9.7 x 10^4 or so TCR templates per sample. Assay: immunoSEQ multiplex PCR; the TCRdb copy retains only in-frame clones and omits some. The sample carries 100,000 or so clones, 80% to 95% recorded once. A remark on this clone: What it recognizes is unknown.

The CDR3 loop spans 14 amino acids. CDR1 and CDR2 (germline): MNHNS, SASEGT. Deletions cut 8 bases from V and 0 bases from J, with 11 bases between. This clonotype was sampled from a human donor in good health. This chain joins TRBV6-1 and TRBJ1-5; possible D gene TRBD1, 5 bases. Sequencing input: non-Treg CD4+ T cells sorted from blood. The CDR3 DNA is TGTGCCAGCTCAGACAGAGATAGCAATCAGCCCCAGCATTTT. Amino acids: CASSDRDSNQPQHF.